The 18 T cell receptor beta chains listed next were all sequenced from one sample in a study of T cell repertoires in cytomegalovirus infection. MiXCR, applied by TCRdb to the reads, yields one record per CDR3 protein. The sample yields approximately 500,000 distinct CDR3 sequences, approximately 15% seen once. Sample: CD8+ T cells from PBMCs. The receptors were gathered from a human donor in good health (CMV status not recorded). Some clones in this sample may be carry-over from other donors' samples.

The rearrangement uses TRBV2 and TRBJ2-7; D possibly corresponds to TRBD1 (5 bases). The CDR3 is made up of 13 amino acids. Germline values: CDR1 SNHLY, CDR2 FYNNEI. Deletions cut 4 bases from V and 5 bases from J, with 12 bases between. CDR3 bases: TGTGCCAGCAGTGGAGGTATAGGGGACGAGCAGTACTTC. As protein: CASSGGIGDEQYF.

For this clonotype: The junction departs from the called germline gene at one end, perhaps through a read error. The chain combines TRBV6-5 with TRBJ2-2; 9 bases fit TRBD2. Germline lookup yields CDR1 MNHEY and CDR2 SVGAGI. CDR3 length: 15 residues. CDR3 region: CSSSYPSGDPGELFF. CDR3 nucleotide sequence: TGTTCCAGCAGTTACCCTAGCGGGGACCCCGGGGAGCTGTTTTTT.

This clonotype was picked up a small number of times. The V and J genes are TRBV6-5 and TRBJ2-7, with TRBD2 as a possible D gene (8 bases). V gave up 1 base and J gave up 5 bases, with 18 bases separating them. Germline CDR1 reads MNHEY; CDR2 reads SVGAGI. This CDR3 comprises 16 residues. CDR3 protein: CASSYYRGGRRNEQYF. The DNA of the CDR3 is TGTGCCAGCAGTTACTACAGGGGCGGGAGGAGAAACGAGCAGTACTTC.

This clonotype was seen ten or more times. The genes are TRBV6-1 and TRBJ1-1; D uncertain. V lost 2 bases, J lost 4 bases, and 11 bases lay in between. The V gene's germline CDR1 is MNHNS and CDR2 SASEGT. The length of the CDR3 is 14 residues. CDR3: CASSEYKGGTEAFF. The CDR3, as DNA: TGTGCCAGCAGTGAATATAAGGGAGGCACTGAAGCTTTCTTT.

This clonotype was counted many times. The V and J genes are TRBV28 and TRBJ2-1, with D maybe TRBD2 (5 bases). V lost 5 bases and J lost 5, with 19 bases in between. Germline assignment: CDR1 MDHEN and CDR2 SYDVKM. The CDR3 length is 16 residues. CDR3 DNA: TGTGCCAGCAGTCTTACAGTTCAAGAGAGGGACAATGAGCAGTTCTTC. Encoded protein: CASSLTVQERDNEQFF.

This clonotype was counted ten times or more. J is TRBJ1-5 and V is TRBV7-2; D gene ambiguous. Germline-derived CDR1 and CDR2 are SGHTA and FQGNSA. CDR3 length: 14 residues. Trimming left V 0 bases short and J 6 bases short, with 9 bases between. The CDR3 protein is CASSLARSGQPQHF. The CDR3 DNA is TGTGCCAGCAGCTTAGCTCGTAGTGGTCAGCCCCAGCATTTT.

The chain couples TRBV27 to TRBJ2-5, with TRBD1 matching over 12 bases. The CDR3 contains 17 residues. The germline V gene has CDR1 MNHEY and CDR2 SMNVEV (reference sequence). Unmatched junction bases numbered 11, after V lost 6 bases and J lost 3 bases. In DNA, the CDR3 is TGTGCCAGCAGCGGGACAGGGGGCTTCTTAGGGGAAGAGACCCAGTACTTC. The encoded protein is CASSGTGGFLGEETQYF.

This clonotype was detected ten times or more. The V call is TRBV7-9, the J call TRBJ2-2; D gene unclear. Trimming took off 5 bases at V and 4 bases at J, with 11 bases between the two ends. The CDR3 has 14 residues. The V gene's germline CDR1 is SEHNR and CDR2 FQNEAQ (reference sequence). In DNA, the CDR3 is TGTGCCAGCAGCAGTTTTGAGAGCACCGGGGAGCTGTTTTTT. It encodes CASSSFESTGELFF.

This clonotype has just a few counts. The V call is TRBV5-4, the J call TRBJ1-6; 9 nucleotides match TRBD1. The CDR3 spans 14 residues. Germline-derived CDR1 and CDR2 are SGHNT and YYREEE (reference sequence). The V and J ends lost 2 bases and 10 bases, in that order; junction bases with no gene match: 4. This CDR3 reads CASSFGTGKSPLHF. CDR3 sequence (DNA): TGTGCCAGCAGCTTCGGGACAGGGAAATCACCCCTCCACTTT.

This sequence joins TRBV6-8 and TRBJ2-2; 9 positions agree with TRBD1. Germline CDR1 MNHGY, CDR2 SAAAGT. There are 17 residues in the CDR3. V shed 6 bases and J 3 bases; nucleotides not matched to a gene: 11. The CDR3 nucleotides are TGTGCCAGCAGCCCAGACAGGGGGGAAGCGGACACCGGGGAGCTGTTTTTT. Encoded protein: CASSPDRGEADTGELFF.

This clonotype showed up many times. The V gene is TRBV7-8, the J gene TRBJ2-7, with 8 nucleotides matching TRBD1. Germline CDR1 reads SGHVS; CDR2 reads FQNEAQ. The CDR3 length is 13 residues. V was pared by 5 bases and J by 4 bases, with 4 bases of the junction left unmatched. CDR3 amino acids: CASSLRTGYEQYF. The CDR3, as DNA: TGTGCCAGCAGCCTCCGGACAGGGTACGAGCAGTACTTC.

There are many counts of this clonotype. The DNA for the CDR3 is TGTGCCACCCCGGGACAGGGTCCTCCAAACTCTGGAAACACCATATATTTT. Its translation is CATPGQGPPNSGNTIYF. J is TRBJ1-3 and V is TRBV10-3; 9 positions match TRBD1. Germline V gives CDR1 ENHRY, CDR2 SYGVKD. Trimming at V came to 10 bases and at J to 0 bases, leaving 13 bases not matched to a gene. This CDR3 spans 17 amino acids.

The rearrangement links TRBV6-1 to TRBJ1-3, with D possibly being TRBD1 (6 bases). This CDR3 comprises 17 residues. Trimming removed 4 bases at V and 4 bases at J, with 20 bases between. CDR1 is MNHNS and CDR2 is SASEGT in the germline V gene. The CDR3 DNA sequence: TGTGCCAGCAGTGCCCCGGGGGGCCCTCTATACGGAAACACCATATATTTT. Translation gives CASSAPGGPLYGNTIYF.

This clonotype came up many times. CDR3 amino acids: CASSTGLADAYEQYF. For the CDR3, the DNA is TGTGCCAGCAGCACTGGACTAGCCGACGCCTACGAGCAGTACTTC. The J gene is TRBJ2-7, the V gene TRBV6-1, with 8 bases lining up with TRBD2. Unmatched junction bases numbered 9, after V lost 6 bases and J lost 2 bases. This CDR3 comprises 15 residues. In germline, CDR1 is MNHNS, CDR2 SASEGT.

This clonotype was counted between two and nine times. The rearrangement uses TRBV19 and TRBJ1-5; 8 nucleotides match TRBD1. Germline V gene data show CDR1 as LNHDA and CDR2 as SQIVND (reference sequence). V lost 5 bases to trimming and J lost 1 base; unmatched junction nucleotides: 4. The CDR3 extends over 15 amino acids. In DNA form, the CDR3 reads TGTGCCAGTAGTTTTCGACAGGGGAGCAATCAGCCCCAGCATTTT. Its protein is CASSFRQGSNQPQHF.

The V call is TRBV2, the J call TRBJ2-1, with D tentatively TRBD1 (6 bases). V dropped 7 bases and J dropped 3 bases, with 16 bases sitting between them. The germline V gene encodes CDR1 SNHLY and CDR2 FYNNEI. The CDR3 covers 15 residues. The CDR3 coding sequence is TGTGCCAGCACTTGGACAGCCCGAGGCTACAATGAGCAGTTCTTC. Encoded protein: CASTWTARGYNEQFF.

This clonotype was counted many times. This sequence joins TRBV11-1 and TRBJ2-7, with 9 nucleotides matching TRBD2. CDR3 size: 14 residues. The germline V gene encodes CDR1 SGHAT and CDR2 FQDESV (reference sequence). The V and J ends lost 4 bases and 5 bases, in that order; junction bases with no gene match: 6. The CDR3 protein is CASSSRLAVHEQYF. The CDR3, as DNA: TGTGCCAGCAGCTCTCGACTAGCGGTCCACGAGCAGTACTTC.

This clonotype was observed many times. The chain uses TRBV28 and TRBJ1-2, with 8 bases lining up with TRBD1. Trimming cost V 6 bases and J 7 bases; bases outside gene matches: 10. The germline CDR1 and CDR2 sequences are MDHEN and SYDVKM. This CDR3 spans 14 amino acids. CDR3 bases: TGTGCCAGCAGGCATCCCAGGGGGCCATTTGGCTACACCTTC. As protein: CASRHPRGPFGYTF.